A selection of T cell receptor beta chains follows, all from one sample in a study of T cells in Graves' hyperthyroidism and ophthalmopathy. TCRdb re-derived calls from the multiplex PCR reads in MiXCR, one entry per CDR3 protein. The sample holds about 250,000 distinct CDR3 sequences, approximately 23% seen once. The material sequenced was blood. Receptor source: a woman between 35 and 50 years old with Graves' ophthalmopathy. CDR3s include the opening cysteine and the closing phenylalanine or tryptophan. Each record gives: CDR3 DNA, CDR3 protein, J gene, clone size, D gene, V gene. D genes are given only for firm matches. Some rows have no size entry. The others give once, few or many, or a class for an expanded clone.

TGTGCCAGCAGGTCGACGTCTGGCCAGCCCCAGCATTTT,CASRSTSGQPQHF,TRBJ1-5,many,NA,TRBV2
TGTGCCAGCAGGAGACAGGGGCAGCAGTACTTC,CASRRQGQQYF,TRBJ2-7,many,TRBD1,TRBV2
TGTGCCACCAGCAGAGACAGGGGCAATCAGCCCCAGCATTTT,CATSRDRGNQPQHF,TRBJ1-5,many,NA,TRBV15
TGTGCCAGCAGCATAAATACAGACTACGAGCAGTACTTC,CASSINTDYEQYF,TRBJ2-7,many,NA,TRBV6-5
TGCAGTGCTAGAGATTATCTTAGGGGCGTGACCCAGTACTTC,CSARDYLRGVTQYF,TRBJ2-5,many,NA,TRBV20-1
TGTGCCAGCAGATCAGGGGGGGAGCAGTACTTC,CASRSGGEQYF,TRBJ2-7,many,NA,TRBV11-2
TGTGCCAGCATACCTTGGAGGGGAACTGTGTCCTACGAGCAGTACTTC,CASIPWRGTVSYEQYF,TRBJ2-7,many,NA,TRBV28
TGTGCCAGCAGCAGGACAGGAAACAGTGAAGCTTTCTTT,CASSRTGNSEAFF,TRBJ1-1,many,TRBD1,TRBV9
TGTGCCAGCAGGAGGGGTTCTGGAAACACCATATATTTT,CASRRGSGNTIYF,TRBJ1-3,many,NA,TRBV6-5
TGTGCCAGCAGCCAAGGGCTAGCGGGAGAAGAGACCCAGTACTTC,CASSQGLAGEETQYF,TRBJ2-5,many,TRBD2,TRBV3-1
TGCGCCAGCAGCCCAGGGGACAGGGAAAAGAACCACGAGCAGTACTTC,CASSPGDREKNHEQYF,TRBJ2-7,many,TRBD1,TRBV5-1
TGTGCCAGCAGCGTGATAACACCCGGGGAGCTGTTTTTT,CASSVITPGELFF,TRBJ2-2,many,NA,TRBV6-2/TRBV6-3
TGCAGCGTTGAAGATTCCAGGTCTAGCTCCTACGAGCAGTACTTC,CSVEDSRSSSYEQYF,TRBJ2-7,many,NA,TRBV29-1
TGTGCCAGTCTGTTGGCAGGGGGCCGGCAGCCCCAGCATTTT,CASLLAGGRQPQHF,TRBJ1-5,many,TRBD1,TRBV19
TGTGCCAGCAGTCCGTGGGGGCGAGAGACCCAGTACTTC,CASSPWGRETQYF,TRBJ2-5,many,NA,TRBV28
TGTGCCAGCAGTAGGATCGATTCACCCCTCCACTTT,CASSRIDSPLHF,TRBJ1-6,many,NA,TRBV5-4
TGTGCCAGCAGTGGGGGCAGTAGCAATCAGCCCCAGCATTTT,CASSGGSSNQPQHF,TRBJ1-5,many,NA,TRBV2
TGTGCCAGCAGCAGACAGGGGAACACCGGGGAGCTGTTTTTT,CASSRQGNTGELFF,TRBJ2-2,many,TRBD1,TRBV6-5
TGCGCCAGCAGCTTGGGCATCAGGGGCACCGGGGAGCTGTCTTTT,CASSLGIRGTGELSF,TRBJ2-2,NA,NA,TRBV5-1
TGCGCCAGCAGCCAAGATGGCCTAGCGGCCTCCTACGAGCAGTACTTC,CASSQDGLAASYEQYF,TRBJ2-7,many,TRBD2,TRBV4-1
TGCAGCGTTGAAGACAGGGGATCCTACGAGCAGTACTTC,CSVEDRGSYEQYF,TRBJ2-7,NA,NA,TRBV29-1
TGTGCCAGCAAAGGAGAGGTAGAGACCCAGTACTTC,CASKGEVETQYF,TRBJ2-5,many,NA,TRBV7-9
TGCAGTGCTAGAGAGGGGACAGAGAGGGAGGCGCCCTATAATTCACCCCTCCACTTT,CSAREGTEREAPYNSPLHF,TRBJ1-6,many,TRBD1,TRBV20-1
TGTGCCAGCAGCGGCATGACTAGCGGGAGGCCGAACACCGGGGAGCTGTTTTTT,CASSGMTSGRPNTGELFF,TRBJ2-2,NA,TRBD2,TRBV11-2